A selection of T cell receptor beta chains follows, all from one sample in a study of identifying expanded T cells in peripheral blood. Produced via immunoSEQ multiplex PCR; TCRdb's table is partial and in-frame only. The data show fewer than 130,000 clones, about 89% seen once. Material for sequencing was blood. All receptors derive from a person aged 18-70 years in good health. CDR3s include the opening cysteine and the closing phenylalanine or tryptophan.

v_call cdr3_aa
TRBV11-1 CASSSRDRGRSSNEQFF
TRBV7-9 CASSYVGPQETQYF
TRBV7-2 CASSFRGPPLHF
TRBV6-6 CASIPYGGTSEAFF
TRBV6-1 CASSADRESDQETQYF
TRBV9 CASSPGQHNYGYTF
TRBV7-2 CASSLDGLAADTQYF
TRBV10-3 CATLEDTYGYTF
TRBV5-6 CASSSLIWSSYNEQFF
TRBV7-6 CASSTPAGGYTGELFF
TRBV7-9 CASSLRGRGNTEAFF
TRBV28 CASSWPRDGGEDTQYF
TRBV28 CASSTGGTTNYGYTF
TRBV7-2 CASSKGEQETQYF
TRBV7-8 CASSSPQEDRGREQYF
TRBV7-2 CASTATTGTHTGELFF
TRBV7-8 CASSLGPEYEQYF
TRBV27 CASTFGGLNSPLHF
TRBV30 CAWSLPTGYEQYF
TRBV29-1 CSVEEAEKLFF
TRBV6-5 CAISQGARNGYTF
TRBV19 CASSIGATGYEKLFF
TRBV19 CASSMMGTGRGYTF
TRBV11-2 CASSSSLLAGWKYF
TRBV5-1 CASSLVGEVLGEQYF